This TCR beta chain was captured in a study of control samples from healthy donors and cancer patients. Trimming shortened V by 6 bases and J by 3 bases, and 8 bases separated the two germline ends. CDR3 length equals 12 residues. Germline V gene sequence: CDR1 SNHLY, CDR2 FYNNEI. Data came from immunoSEQ multiplex PCR; TCRdb stores just in-frame clones and leaves some out. The sample yields approximately 86,000 clones, approximately 81% seen once. The clonotype was recovered from a woman between 40 and 50 years old in good health. The J gene is TRBJ2-5, the V gene TRBV2, with no clear D. Sequencing was performed on blood. In nucleotides, the CDR3 is TGTGCCAGCAGCCCCGAGGAAGAGACCCAGTACTTC. This encodes CASSPEEETQYF. Together with reference TRBV2 and TRBJ2-5, the CDR3 gives the full variable domain: EPEVTQTPSHQVTQMGQEVILRCVPISNHLYFYWYRQILGQKVEFLVSFYNNEISEKSEIFDDQFSVERPDGSNFTLKIRSTKLEDSAMYFCASSPEEETQYFGPGTRLLVL.